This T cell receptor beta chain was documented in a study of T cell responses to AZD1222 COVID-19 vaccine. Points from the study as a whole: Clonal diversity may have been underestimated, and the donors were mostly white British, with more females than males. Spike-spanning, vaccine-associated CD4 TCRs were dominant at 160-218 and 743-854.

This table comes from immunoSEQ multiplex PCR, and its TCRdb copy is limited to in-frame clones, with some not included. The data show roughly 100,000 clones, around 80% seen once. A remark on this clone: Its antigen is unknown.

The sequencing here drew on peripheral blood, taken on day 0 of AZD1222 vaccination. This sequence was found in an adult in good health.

CDR3 nucleotide sequence: TGTGCCAGCGGGGCCTTGGGGTTAAAAACTGAAGCTTTCTTT. Its protein product is CASGALGLKTEAFF. J is TRBJ1-1 and V is TRBV19; D possibly corresponds to TRBD1 (5 bases). CDR1 is LNHDA and CDR2 is SQIVND in the germline V gene (reference sequence). The CDR3 contains 14 residues. Trimming stripped 9 bases from V and 5 bases from J, with 19 bases between.